This T cell receptor beta chain is from a study of identical twins. TCRdb redid the calling of the 5' RACE reads with MiXCR, one entry per CDR3 protein. The data show 450,000 or so distinct CDR3 sequences, 12% to 15% seen once. Trimming at V came to 6 bases and at J to 5 bases, leaving 13 bases not matched to a gene. From germline, CDR1 is MNHEY and CDR2 SMNVEV (reference sequence). This CDR3 is built from 15 residues. The same data also went into a second study, on yellow fever vaccine responses in identical twins.

The V and J genes are TRBV27 and TRBJ2-7; 7 positions match TRBD1. The origin of this receptor is a woman aged 18-29 years in good health. The material sequenced was CD4+ T cells sorted from blood. The DNA for the CDR3 is TGTGCCAGCAGACTAGGACAGGTCAACCCCGACGAGCAGTACTTC. Translation gives CASRLGQVNPDEQYF.